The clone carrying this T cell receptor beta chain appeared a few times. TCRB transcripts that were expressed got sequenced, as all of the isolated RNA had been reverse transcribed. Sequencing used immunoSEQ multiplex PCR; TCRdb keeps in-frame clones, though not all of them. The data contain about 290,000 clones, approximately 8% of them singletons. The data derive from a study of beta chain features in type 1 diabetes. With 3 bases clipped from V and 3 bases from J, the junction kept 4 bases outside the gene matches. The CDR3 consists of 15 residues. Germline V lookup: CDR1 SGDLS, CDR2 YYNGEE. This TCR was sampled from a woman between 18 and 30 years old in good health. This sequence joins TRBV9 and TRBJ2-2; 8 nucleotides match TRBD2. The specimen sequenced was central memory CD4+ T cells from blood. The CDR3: CASSERLAYTGELFF. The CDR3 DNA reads TGTGCCAGCAGCGAGCGACTAGCGTACACCGGGGAGCTGTTTTTT.